The 9 T cell receptor beta chains below come from one sample, sequenced in a study of long-term antiretroviral therapy in people with HIV. Samples were assayed with immunoSEQ v3.0 at survey level. Libraries were prepared by immunoSEQ multiplex PCR; TCRdb keeps only in-frame clonotypes and omits some of them. This sample yields about 16,000 clones, of which 88% are seen a single time; approximately 12% belongs to the top ten. The sequenced sample was unsorted PBMCs, obtained 6.9 years after starting antiretroviral therapy. The receptors shown here come from a man aged 45-65 years with HIV.

The chain's CDR3 is CASSLVQTEAFF. In nucleotides, the CDR3 is TGCGCCAGCAGCTTGGTCCAGACCGAAGCTTTCTTT. The chain uses TRBV5-1 and TRBJ1-1; D unresolved. CDR1 and CDR2 from the germline V gene are SGHRS and YFSETQ. The CDR3 covers 12 residues. V shed 0 bases and J shed 8 bases, with 8 bases lying between them.

This clone was detected only once. J is TRBJ2-3 and V is TRBV28, with D possibly matching TRBD2 (5 bases). V lost 5 bases and J 4 bases, leaving 22 bases between the germline ends. Germline V gene data show CDR1 as MDHEN and CDR2 as SYDVKM. The CDR3 loop spans 17 amino acids. This CDR3 reads CASSGRRYRSKADTQYF. Written as DNA, the CDR3 is TGTGCCAGCAGTGGCCGGAGGTATCGTAGCAAGGCAGATACGCAGTATTTT.

The rearrangement links TRBV30 to TRBJ1-5; 12 nucleotides align to TRBD1. Germline loops: CDR1 GTSNPN, CDR2 SVGIG (reference sequence). The CDR3 length is 20 residues. Trimming removed 2 bases from V and 4 bases from J; junction bases left unmatched: 18. CDR3 in amino acids: CAWSPTGDRGRFMENQPQHF. CDR3 in DNA: TGTGCCTGGAGTCCTACGGGGGACAGGGGGCGGTTTATGGAGAATCAGCCCCAGCATTTT.

V is TRBV7-2 and J is TRBJ1-1; 7 positions match TRBD1. The CDR3 is 14 amino acids. Trimming took 1 base from V and 1 from J; bases not matched to a gene: 0. Germline assignment: CDR1 SGHTA and CDR2 FQGNSA. CDR3 loop: CASSLGQGNTEAFF. The CDR3 DNA reads as TGTGCCAGCAGCTTAGGACAGGGGAACACTGAAGCTTTCTTT.

The gene calls are TRBV28 and TRBJ2-5; 12 bases match TRBD1. Germline trimming cut 6 bases from V and 2 bases from J; bases unmatched to any gene: 7. The CDR3 is 16 residues long. Germline V lookup: CDR1 MDHEN, CDR2 SYDVKM. The CDR3 DNA reads as TGTGCCAGCAGGTTTCCGGGACAGGGGGCTCAAGAGACCCAGTACTTC. This encodes CASRFPGQGAQETQYF. Filled out from reference TRBV28 and TRBJ2-5, the complete variable domain reads DVKVTQSSRYLVKRTGEKVFLECVQDMDHENMFWYRQDPGLGLRLIYFSYDVKMKEKGDIPEGYSVSREKKERFSLILESASTNQTSMYLCASRFPGQGAQETQYFGPGTRLLVL.

This clone occurred a few times. The chain carries TRBV19 and TRBJ1-1; TRBD1 might be the D (5 bases). The CDR3 runs 16 residues. The germline gives CDR1 LNHDA, CDR2 SQIVND (reference sequence). Trimming shortened V by 5 bases and J by 2 bases, and 18 bases separated the two germline ends. CDR3 amino acids: CASSPDGGALNTEAFF. The CDR3, as DNA: TGTGCCAGTAGTCCCGATGGGGGAGCACTTAACACTGAAGCTTTCTTT. Full variable domain (missing parts from reference TRBV19 and TRBJ1-1): DGGITQSPKYLFRKEGQNVTLSCEQNLNHDAMYWYRQDPGQGLRLIYYSQIVNDFQKGDIAEGYSVSREKKESFPLTVTSAQKNPTAFYLCASSPDGGALNTEAFFGQGTRLTVV.

V is TRBV4-2 and J is TRBJ2-6, with D hard to call. Germline V CDR1 and CDR2: LGHNA, YNFKEQ. The germline V and J ends were trimmed by 1 base and 1 base, with 8 bases remaining between them. The CDR3 contains 16 residues. The CDR3 DNA follows: TGTGCCAGCAGCCAAGTGGGTGGGTCTGGGGCCAACGTCCTGACTTTC. Protein sequence: CASSQVGGSGANVLTF.

V is TRBV9 and J is TRBJ1-1; D is unclear. Between the trimmed V and J ends, which lost 2 bases and 2 bases, there was a span of 13 bases. Germline V lookup: CDR1 SGDLS, CDR2 YYNGEE. The CDR3 spans 15 residues. The CDR3 sequence: CASSVAEGPNTEAFF. The CDR3 DNA follows: TGTGCCAGCAGCGTCGCCGAGGGCCCAAACACTGAAGCTTTCTTT.

The rearrangement joins TRBV27 to TRBJ2-1; D tentatively fits TRBD1 or TRBD2 (5 bases each). Germline V gene data show CDR1 as MNHEY and CDR2 as SMNVEV (reference sequence). Trimming cost V 3 bases and J 4 bases, with 13 bases left between them. The length of the CDR3 is 15 residues. The CDR3 nucleotides are TGTGCCAGCAGTTTTCCGCAGGGACGATACAATGAGCAGTTCTTC. Its protein is CASSFPQGRYNEQFF.